A selection of T cell receptor beta chains follows, all from one sample in a study of T cell responses to AZD1222 COVID-19 vaccine. Sequencing used immunoSEQ multiplex PCR; TCRdb keeps in-frame clones, though not all of them. The sample includes 200,000 or so clones, 70% to 90% of them seen just once. This specimen was peripheral blood, taken on day 0 of AZD1222 vaccination. These receptors were collected from an adult in good health. The CDR3 runs from the conserved cysteine through the conserved F or W. The D gene is left open where the match is weak. Clone size, where shown, is once, few, many, or a class for clones that have expanded.

TRBD1 TRBJ1-1 TRBV9 - TGTGCCAGCAGCGTAAAGGGGGCGGCTGAAGCTTTCTTT CASSVKGAAEAFF
- TRBJ1-2 TRBV11-2 - TGTGCCAGCAGCTTAGCGGGATACTATGGCTACACCTTC CASSLAGYYGYTF
- TRBJ2-7 TRBV30 - TGTGCCTGCGCTCCGAATAGTTTGGGGGAGCAGTACTTC CACAPNSLGEQYF
- TRBJ1-5 TRBV19 few TGTGCCAGTAAGGCGGTCCGCGAGGGGGGTCAGCCCCAGCATTTT CASKAVREGGQPQHF
TRBD1 TRBJ2-7 TRBV27 - TGTGCCAGCAGTAAAGACAGGGCGTCTCCCTACGAGCAGTACTTC CASSKDRASPYEQYF
TRBD2 TRBJ2-1 TRBV5-1 once TGCGCCAGCAGCCCCATTAGCGGGGGGGAATACAATGAGCAGTTCTTC CASSPISGGEYNEQFF
- TRBJ2-3 TRBV6-5 - TGTGCCAGCAGAGTGGGGGGCTTGATCGGAGATACGCAGTATTTT CASRVGGLIGDTQYF
TRBD1 TRBJ1-1 TRBV19 - TGTGCCAGTAGTATCGACAGGGGTGTCCGCGACACTGAAGCTTTCTTT CASSIDRGVRDTEAFF
- TRBJ2-1 TRBV7-9 - TGTGCCAGCAGCCGCGGCGGGGCACAAAACGGTGAGCAGTTCTTC CASSRGGAQNGEQFF
- TRBJ2-3 TRBV28 - TGTGCCAGCAGTTTATGGAACAGGGCAGATACGCAGTATTTT CASSLWNRADTQYF
- TRBJ2-7 TRBV10-2 - TGCGCCAGCAGTGGAGCAATACTAGCCGACTCCTACGAGCAGTACTTC CASSGAILADSYEQYF
- TRBJ1-2 TRBV4-1 - TGCGCCAGCAGCCAACCAGGGCGGGGCGAGGATGGCTACACCTTC CASSQPGRGEDGYTF
- TRBJ2-3 TRBV27 - TGTGCCAGCAGTTCTGTGAGGGCCACAGATACGCAGTATTTT CASSSVRATDTQYF
TRBD1 TRBJ2-7 TRBV5-1 once TGCGCCAGCAGCTTGTTTGGGACAGGAACCTCCTACGAGCAGTACTTC CASSLFGTGTSYEQYF
- TRBJ2-7 TRBV7-8 - TGTGCCAGCAGCTTAGCAAGCAGGGTGCACGAGCAGTACTTC CASSLASRVHEQYF
- TRBJ1-6 TRBV2 - TGTGCCAGCAGAGACCCAGGGATTAGTTATAATTCACCCCTCCACTTT CASRDPGISYNSPLHF